The present entry profiles one TCR beta chain with its context. The antigen is not known. This entry belongs to a study of CD8+CD57+ T cells in acquired aplastic anemia. In the study overall: Sorted CD4+ plus CD8+ cells gave DNA averaging roughly 3.5 ug. Study results and caveats: Common to patients and controls were 25 to 30 CD8+ CDR3 sequences. Controls and patients did not differ significantly in CD8+ Simpson's diversity.

Germline CDR1 and CDR2: DFQATT and SNEGSKA (reference sequence). The CDR3 has 16 residues. The V and J ends lost 3 bases and 2 bases respectively, with 17 bases between them. Profiling of TCR beta VDJ combinations and CDR3 sequences used genomic DNA as template. One entry per CDR3 protein results from TCRdb running MiXCR on the reads. The table includes 350,000 to 450,000 distinct CDR3 sequences, roughly 64% detected once. The sequence came from a human donor in good health, serving as a control. The chain employs TRBV20-1 and TRBJ1-5; D is possibly TRBD1 (5 bases). Sequencing was done on a sample of sorted CD4+, CD8+, or CD8+CD57+ T cells (not recorded which) from PBMCs. The CDR3 bases are TGCAGTGCTAGTCCGGGGGGGACTTACCGCAATCAGCCCCAGCATTTT. This translates into CSASPGGTYRNQPQHF.